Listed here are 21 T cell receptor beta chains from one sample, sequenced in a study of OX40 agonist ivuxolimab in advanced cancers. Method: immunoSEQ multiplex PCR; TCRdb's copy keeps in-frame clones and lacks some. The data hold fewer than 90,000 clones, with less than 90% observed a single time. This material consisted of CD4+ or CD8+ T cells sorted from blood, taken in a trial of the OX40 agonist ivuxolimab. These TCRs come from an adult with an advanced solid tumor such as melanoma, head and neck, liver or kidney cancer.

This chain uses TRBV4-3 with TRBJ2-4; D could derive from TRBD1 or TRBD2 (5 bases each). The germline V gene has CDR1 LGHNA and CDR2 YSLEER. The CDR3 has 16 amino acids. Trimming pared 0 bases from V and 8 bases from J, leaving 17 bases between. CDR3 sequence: CASSQDGPGRDDIQYF. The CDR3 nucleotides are TGCGCCAGCAGCCAAGATGGCCCGGGTCGGGACGACATTCAGTACTTC.

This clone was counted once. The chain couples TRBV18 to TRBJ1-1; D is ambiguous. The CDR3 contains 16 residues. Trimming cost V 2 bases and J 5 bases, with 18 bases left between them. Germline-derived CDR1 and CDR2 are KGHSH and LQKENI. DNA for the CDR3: TGTGCCAGCTCACCAGGGCAAAAGGGTTTATTGACTGAAGCTTTCTTT. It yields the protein CASSPGQKGLLTEAFF.

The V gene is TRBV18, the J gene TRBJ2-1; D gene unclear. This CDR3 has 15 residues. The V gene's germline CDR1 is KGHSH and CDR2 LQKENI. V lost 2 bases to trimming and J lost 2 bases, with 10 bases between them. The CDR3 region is CASSPGSGTYNEQFF. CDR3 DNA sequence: TGTGCCAGCTCACCAGGGTCCGGAACCTACAATGAGCAGTTCTTC.

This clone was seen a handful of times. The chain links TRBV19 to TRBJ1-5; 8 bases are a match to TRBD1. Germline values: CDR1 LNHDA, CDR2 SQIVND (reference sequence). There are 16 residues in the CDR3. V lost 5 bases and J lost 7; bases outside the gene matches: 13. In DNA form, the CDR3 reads TGTGCCAGTAGTTTAACGAGGACAGGGCTAGGACAGCCCCAGCATTTT. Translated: CASSLTRTGLGQPQHF.

CDR3 in amino acids: CASFSGGASPNEQFF. Written as DNA, the CDR3 is TGTGCCAGCTTTAGCGGGGGGGCCAGTCCCAATGAGCAGTTCTTC. The chain recombines TRBV2 with TRBJ2-1; 11 positions match TRBD2. Germline V gene data show CDR1 as SNHLY and CDR2 as FYNNEI. J gave up 6 bases and V 8 bases, and 9 bases lay outside the gene matches. This CDR3 has 15 amino acids.

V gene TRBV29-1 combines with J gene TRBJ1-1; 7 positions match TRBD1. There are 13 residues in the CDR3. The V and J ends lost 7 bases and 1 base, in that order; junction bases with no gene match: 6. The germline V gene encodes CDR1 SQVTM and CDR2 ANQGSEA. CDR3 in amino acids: CSAHRGGNTEAFF. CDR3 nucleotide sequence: TGCAGCGCCCACAGGGGAGGGAACACTGAAGCTTTCTTT.

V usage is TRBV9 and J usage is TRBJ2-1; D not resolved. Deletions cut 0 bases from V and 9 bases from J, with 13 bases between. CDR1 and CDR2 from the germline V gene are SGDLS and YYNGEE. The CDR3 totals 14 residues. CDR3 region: CASSVASQVTEQFF. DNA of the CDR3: TGTGCCAGCAGCGTAGCTTCCCAGGTTACTGAGCAGTTCTTC.

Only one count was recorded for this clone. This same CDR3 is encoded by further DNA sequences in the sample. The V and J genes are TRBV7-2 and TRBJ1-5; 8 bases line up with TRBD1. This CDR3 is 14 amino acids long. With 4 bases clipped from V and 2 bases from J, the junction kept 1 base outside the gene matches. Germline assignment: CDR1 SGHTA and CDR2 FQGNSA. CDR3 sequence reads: CASSSQGGNQPQHF. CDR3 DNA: TGTGCCAGCAGCTCACAGGGGGGCAATCAGCCCCAGCATTTT.

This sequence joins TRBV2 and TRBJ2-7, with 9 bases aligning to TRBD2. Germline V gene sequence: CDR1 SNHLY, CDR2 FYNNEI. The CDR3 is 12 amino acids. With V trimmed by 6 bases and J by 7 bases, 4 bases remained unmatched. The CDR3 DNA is TGTGCCAGCAGACGACTAGCGGATGAGCAGTACTTC. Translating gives CASRRLADEQYF.

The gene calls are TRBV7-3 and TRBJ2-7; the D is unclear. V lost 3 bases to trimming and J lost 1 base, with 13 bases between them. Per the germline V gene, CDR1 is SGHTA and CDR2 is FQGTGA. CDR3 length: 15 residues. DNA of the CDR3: TGTGCCAGCAGCTTCGTTCCGCGAAATTCCTACGAGCAGTACTTC. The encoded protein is CASSFVPRNSYEQYF.

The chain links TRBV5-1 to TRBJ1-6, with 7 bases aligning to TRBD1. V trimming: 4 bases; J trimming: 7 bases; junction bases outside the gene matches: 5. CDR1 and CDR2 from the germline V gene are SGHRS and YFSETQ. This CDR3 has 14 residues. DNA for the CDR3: TGCGCCAGCAGCCTCAGGGGGGGGAATTCACCCCTCCACTTT. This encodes CASSLRGGNSPLHF.

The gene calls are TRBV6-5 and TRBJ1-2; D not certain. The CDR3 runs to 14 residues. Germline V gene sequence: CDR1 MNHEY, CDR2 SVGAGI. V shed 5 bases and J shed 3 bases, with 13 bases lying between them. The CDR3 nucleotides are TGTGCCAGCAGTCAGCCTCTCGGGTACTATGGCTACACCTTC. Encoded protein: CASSQPLGYYGYTF.

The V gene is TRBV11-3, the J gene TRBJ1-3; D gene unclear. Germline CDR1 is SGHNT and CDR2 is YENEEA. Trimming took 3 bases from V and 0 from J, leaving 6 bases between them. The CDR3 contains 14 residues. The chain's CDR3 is CASSFPDSGNTIYF. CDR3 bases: TGTGCCAGCAGCTTTCCCGACTCTGGAAACACCATATATTTT.

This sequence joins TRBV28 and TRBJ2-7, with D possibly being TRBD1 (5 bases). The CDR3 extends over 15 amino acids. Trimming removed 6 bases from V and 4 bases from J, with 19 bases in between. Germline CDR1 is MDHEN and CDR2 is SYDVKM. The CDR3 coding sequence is TGTGCCAGCAGCCTTTTCTCCCCAGGGAATTACGAGCAGTACTTC. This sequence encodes CASSLFSPGNYEQYF.

The CDR3 sequence is CASSIDRWERNYGYTF. CDR3 in DNA: TGTGCCAGTAGTATAGATCGGTGGGAAAGGAACTATGGCTACACCTTC. J is TRBJ1-2 and V is TRBV19; no definite D call. Germline lookup yields CDR1 LNHDA and CDR2 SQIVND (reference sequence). The germline V and J ends were trimmed by 0 bases and 2 bases, with 13 bases remaining between them. The CDR3 is 16 amino acids.

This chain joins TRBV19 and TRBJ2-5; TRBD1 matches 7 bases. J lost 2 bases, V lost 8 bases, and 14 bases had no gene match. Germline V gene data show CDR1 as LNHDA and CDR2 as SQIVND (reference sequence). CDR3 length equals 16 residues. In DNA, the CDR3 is TGTGCCAGTTCCATAGTCCCGGGACAGCGGCAAGAGACCCAGTACTTC. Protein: CASSIVPGQRQETQYF.

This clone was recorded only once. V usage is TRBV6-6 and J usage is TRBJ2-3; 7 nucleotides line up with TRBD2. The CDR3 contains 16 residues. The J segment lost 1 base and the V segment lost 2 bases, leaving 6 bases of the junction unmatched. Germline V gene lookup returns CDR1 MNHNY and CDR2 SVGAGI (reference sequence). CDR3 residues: CASSYQSGIGTDTQYF. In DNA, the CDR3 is TGTGCCAGCAGTTACCAAAGCGGGATTGGCACAGATACGCAGTATTTT.

This CDR3 is CAWSENLNQPQHF. CDR3 in DNA: TGTGCCTGGAGTGAGAACCTCAATCAGCCCCAGCATTTT. This chain connects TRBV30 to TRBJ1-5; D not certain. The CDR3 totals 13 residues. In germline, CDR1 is GTSNPN, CDR2 SVGIG (reference sequence). Trimming took off 1 base at V and 3 bases at J, with 7 bases between the two ends.

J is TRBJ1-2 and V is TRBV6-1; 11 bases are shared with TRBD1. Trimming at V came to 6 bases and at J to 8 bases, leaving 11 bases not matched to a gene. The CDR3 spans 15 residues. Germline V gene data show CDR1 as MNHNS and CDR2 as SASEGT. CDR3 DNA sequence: TGTGCCAGCAGCGTTACAGGACAGGGGGCGAGAGGCTACACCTTC. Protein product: CASSVTGQGARGYTF.

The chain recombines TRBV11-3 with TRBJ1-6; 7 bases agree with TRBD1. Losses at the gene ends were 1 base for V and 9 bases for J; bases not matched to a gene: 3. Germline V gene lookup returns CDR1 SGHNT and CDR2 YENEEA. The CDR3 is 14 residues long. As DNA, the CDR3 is TGTGCCAGCAGCTTAGGACAGGGCGGTTCACCCCTCCACTTT. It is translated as CASSLGQGGSPLHF.

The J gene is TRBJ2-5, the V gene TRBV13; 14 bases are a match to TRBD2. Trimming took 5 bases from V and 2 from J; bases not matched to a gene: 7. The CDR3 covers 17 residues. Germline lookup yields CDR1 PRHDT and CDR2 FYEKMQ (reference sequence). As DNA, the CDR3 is TGTGCCAGCAGCCCTAGGACTAGCGGGGGGCCGCAAGAGACCCAGTACTTC. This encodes CASSPRTSGGPQETQYF.